The TCR beta chain described here comes from a study of blood T cell repertoires in COVID-19. As processed by the authors: Amplifying reference gene primers gave estimates of nucleated cell counts. Profiled with immunoSEQ multiplex PCR; TCRdb holds only in-frame clones, not every one. The D gene and trimming were derived from the DNA, and the V and J assignments and clone size from that table. This table holds approximately 200,000 clones, 88% found once. J gave up 0 bases and V 5 bases, and 6 bases lay outside the gene matches. The CDR3 covers 17 residues. Germline-derived CDR1 and CDR2 are SGHVS and FNYEAQ.

Sample: peripheral blood. The source of this sequence is a man aged 25-45 years with acute or convalescent COVID-19. The rearrangement joins TRBV7-6 to TRBJ1-6, with 8 positions matching TRBD1. Here the CDR3 DNA reads TGTGCCAGCAGCCCACAGGGGGTCCGCTCCTATAATTCACCCCTCCACTTT. It is translated as CASSPQGVRSYNSPLHF. Filled out from reference TRBV7-6 and TRBJ1-6, the complete variable domain reads GAGVSQSPRYKVTKRGQDVALRCDPISGHVSLYWYRQALGQGPEFLTYFNYEAQQDKSGLPNDRFSAERPEGSISTLTIQRTEQRDSAMYRCASSPQGVRSYNSPLHFGNGTRLTVT.